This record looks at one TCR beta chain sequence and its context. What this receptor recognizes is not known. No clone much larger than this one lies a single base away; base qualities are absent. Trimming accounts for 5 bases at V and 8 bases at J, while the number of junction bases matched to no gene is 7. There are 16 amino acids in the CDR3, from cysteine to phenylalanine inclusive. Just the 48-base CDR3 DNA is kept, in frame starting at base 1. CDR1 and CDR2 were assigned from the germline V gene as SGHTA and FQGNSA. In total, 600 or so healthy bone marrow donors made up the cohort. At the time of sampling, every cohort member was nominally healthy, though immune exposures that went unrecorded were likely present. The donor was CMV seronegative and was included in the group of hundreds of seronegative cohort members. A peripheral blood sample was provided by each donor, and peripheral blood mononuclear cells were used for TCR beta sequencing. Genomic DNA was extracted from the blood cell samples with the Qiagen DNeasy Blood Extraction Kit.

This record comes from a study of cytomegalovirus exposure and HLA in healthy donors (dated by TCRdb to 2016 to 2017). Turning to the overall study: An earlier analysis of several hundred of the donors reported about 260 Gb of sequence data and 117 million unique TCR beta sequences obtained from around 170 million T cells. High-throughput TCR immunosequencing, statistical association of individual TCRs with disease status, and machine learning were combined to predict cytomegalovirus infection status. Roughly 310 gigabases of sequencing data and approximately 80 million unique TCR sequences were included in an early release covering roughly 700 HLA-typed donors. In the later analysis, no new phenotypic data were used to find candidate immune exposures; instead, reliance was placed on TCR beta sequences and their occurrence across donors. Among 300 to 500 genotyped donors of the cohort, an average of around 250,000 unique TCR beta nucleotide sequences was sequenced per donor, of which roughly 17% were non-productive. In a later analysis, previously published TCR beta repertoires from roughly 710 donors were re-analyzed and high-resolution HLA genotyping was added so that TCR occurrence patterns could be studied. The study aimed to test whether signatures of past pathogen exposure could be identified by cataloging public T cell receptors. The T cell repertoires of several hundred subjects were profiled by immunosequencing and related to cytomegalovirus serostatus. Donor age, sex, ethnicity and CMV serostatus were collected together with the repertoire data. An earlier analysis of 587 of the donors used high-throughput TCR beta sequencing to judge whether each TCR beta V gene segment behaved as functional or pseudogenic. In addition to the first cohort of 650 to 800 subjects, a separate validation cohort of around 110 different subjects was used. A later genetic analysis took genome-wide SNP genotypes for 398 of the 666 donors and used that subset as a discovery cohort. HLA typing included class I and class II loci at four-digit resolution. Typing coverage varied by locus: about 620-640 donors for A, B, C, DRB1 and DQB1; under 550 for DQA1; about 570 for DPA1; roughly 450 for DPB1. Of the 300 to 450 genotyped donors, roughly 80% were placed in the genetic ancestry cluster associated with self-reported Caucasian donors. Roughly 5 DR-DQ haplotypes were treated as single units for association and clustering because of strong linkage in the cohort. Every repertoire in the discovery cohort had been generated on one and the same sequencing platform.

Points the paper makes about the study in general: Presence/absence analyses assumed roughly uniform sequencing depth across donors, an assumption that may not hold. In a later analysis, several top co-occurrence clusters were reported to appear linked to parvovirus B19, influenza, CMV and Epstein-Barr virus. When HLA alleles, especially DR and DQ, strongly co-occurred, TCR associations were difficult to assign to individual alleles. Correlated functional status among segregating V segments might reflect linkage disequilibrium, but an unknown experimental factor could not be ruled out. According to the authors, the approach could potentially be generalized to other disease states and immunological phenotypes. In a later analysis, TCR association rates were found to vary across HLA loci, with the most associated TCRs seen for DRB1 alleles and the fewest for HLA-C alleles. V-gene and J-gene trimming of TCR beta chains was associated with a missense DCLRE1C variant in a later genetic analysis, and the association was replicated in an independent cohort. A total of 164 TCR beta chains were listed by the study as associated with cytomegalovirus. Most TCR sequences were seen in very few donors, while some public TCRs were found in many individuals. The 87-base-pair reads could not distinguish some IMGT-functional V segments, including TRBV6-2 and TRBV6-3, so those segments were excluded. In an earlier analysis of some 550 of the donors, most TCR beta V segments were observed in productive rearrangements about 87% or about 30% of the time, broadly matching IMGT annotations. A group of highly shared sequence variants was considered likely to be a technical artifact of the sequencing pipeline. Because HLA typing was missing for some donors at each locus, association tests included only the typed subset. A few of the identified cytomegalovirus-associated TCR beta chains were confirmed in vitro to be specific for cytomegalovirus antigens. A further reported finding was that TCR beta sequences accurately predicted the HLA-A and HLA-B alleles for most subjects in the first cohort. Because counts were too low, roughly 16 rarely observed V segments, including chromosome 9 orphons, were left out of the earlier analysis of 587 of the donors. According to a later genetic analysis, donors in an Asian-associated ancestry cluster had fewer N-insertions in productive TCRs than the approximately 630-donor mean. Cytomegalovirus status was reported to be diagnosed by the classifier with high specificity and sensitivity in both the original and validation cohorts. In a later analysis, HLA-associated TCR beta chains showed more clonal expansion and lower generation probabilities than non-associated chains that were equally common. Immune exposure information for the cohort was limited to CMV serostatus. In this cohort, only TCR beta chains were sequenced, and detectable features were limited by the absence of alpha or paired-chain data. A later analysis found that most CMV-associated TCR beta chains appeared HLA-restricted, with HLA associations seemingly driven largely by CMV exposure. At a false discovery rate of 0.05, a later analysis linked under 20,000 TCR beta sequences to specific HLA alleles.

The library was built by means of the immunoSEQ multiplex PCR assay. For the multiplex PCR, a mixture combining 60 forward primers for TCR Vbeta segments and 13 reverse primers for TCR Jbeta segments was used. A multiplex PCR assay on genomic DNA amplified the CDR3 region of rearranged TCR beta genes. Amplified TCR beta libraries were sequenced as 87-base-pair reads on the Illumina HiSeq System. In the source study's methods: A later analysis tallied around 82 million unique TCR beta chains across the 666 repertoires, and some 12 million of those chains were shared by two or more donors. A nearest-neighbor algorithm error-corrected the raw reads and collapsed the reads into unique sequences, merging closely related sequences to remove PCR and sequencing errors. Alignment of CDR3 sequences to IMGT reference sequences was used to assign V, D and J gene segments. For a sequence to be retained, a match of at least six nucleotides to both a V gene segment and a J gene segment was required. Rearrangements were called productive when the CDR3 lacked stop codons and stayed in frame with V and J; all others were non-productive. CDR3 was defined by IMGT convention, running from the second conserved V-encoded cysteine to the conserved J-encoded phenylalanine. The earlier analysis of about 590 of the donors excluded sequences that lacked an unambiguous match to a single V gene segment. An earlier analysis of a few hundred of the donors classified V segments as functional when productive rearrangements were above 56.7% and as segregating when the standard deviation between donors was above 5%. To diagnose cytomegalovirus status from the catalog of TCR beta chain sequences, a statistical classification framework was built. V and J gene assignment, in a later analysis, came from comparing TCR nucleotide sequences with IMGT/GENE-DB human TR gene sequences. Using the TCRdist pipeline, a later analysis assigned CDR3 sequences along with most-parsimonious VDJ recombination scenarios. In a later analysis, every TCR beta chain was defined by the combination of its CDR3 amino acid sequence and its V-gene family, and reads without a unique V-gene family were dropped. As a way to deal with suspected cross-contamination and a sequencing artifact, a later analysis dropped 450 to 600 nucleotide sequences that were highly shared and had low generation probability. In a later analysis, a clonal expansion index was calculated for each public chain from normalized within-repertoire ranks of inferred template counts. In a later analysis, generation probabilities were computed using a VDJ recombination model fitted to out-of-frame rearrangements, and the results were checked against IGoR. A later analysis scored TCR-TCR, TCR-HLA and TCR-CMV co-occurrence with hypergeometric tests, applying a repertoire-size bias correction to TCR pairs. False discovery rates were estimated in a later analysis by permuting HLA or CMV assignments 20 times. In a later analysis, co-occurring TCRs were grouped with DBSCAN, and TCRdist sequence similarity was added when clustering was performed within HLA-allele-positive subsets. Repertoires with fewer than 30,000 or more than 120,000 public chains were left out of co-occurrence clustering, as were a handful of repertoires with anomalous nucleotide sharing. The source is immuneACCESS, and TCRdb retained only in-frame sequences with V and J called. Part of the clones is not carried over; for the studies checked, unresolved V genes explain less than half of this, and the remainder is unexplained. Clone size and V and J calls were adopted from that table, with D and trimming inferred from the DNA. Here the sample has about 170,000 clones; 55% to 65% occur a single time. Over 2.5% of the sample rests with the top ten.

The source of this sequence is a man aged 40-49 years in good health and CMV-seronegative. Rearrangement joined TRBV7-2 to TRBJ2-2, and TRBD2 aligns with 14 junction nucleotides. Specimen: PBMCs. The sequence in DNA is TGTGCCAGCAGCACGACTAGCGGGAGGGTATCGGGGGAGCTGTTTTTT. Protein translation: CASSTTSGRVSGELFF.